In this sample, the clone carrying this T cell receptor (beta chain) turned up a few times. Unique molecular identifiers were incorporated into the prepared TCRbeta library. TCRdb re-analysed the PCR reads in MiXCR, keeping a single row per CDR3 protein. In the table there are 490,000 or so distinct CDR3 sequences, about 12% of which are singletons. This sample stems from a study of T-cell reconstitution after alpha-beta-depleted transplantation in children. The ends were cut back, 6 bases at V and 4 bases at J, with 17 bases in the middle. The CDR3 runs 14 residues. Germline V CDR1 and CDR2: DFQATT, SNEGSKA (reference sequence).

The genes are TRBV20-1 and TRBJ2-3, with unresolved D. This receptor was identified in a human donor who donated a stem cell graft to a child with combined immunodeficiency. The material sequenced was PBMCs from the stem cell graft donor, taken from the stem cell graft. CDR3 in amino acids: CSASLLEVADTQYF. The CDR3 DNA is TGCAGTGCCTCCCTGCTAGAGGTGGCAGATACGCAGTATTTT.